A single sample gave rise to the 29 T cell receptor beta chains below, sequenced in a study of blood T cells in healthy people across ages. Then a second PCR, running about 7 to 11 cycles, was carried out with a sample-barcoded 5' primer and a J-beta primer mix. One entry per CDR3 protein, called by TCRdb with MiXCR from the 5' RACE reads. There are about 400,000 distinct CDR3 sequences in the sample; approximately 51% occur only once, and under 65% lies in the top ten. The sample comprised blood. The source is a man between 60 and 70 years old in good health.

This clonotype was counted a single time. The chain employs TRBV7-9 and TRBJ2-1; D possibly corresponds to TRBD2 (6 bases). The J call may be incorrect, as the DNA end agrees better with TRBJ2-7. The CDR3 extends over 17 amino acids. Per germline, CDR1 SEHNR and CDR2 FQNEAQ (reference sequence). CDR3 region: CASSLATRGRKHNEQYF. CDR3 nucleotide sequence: TGTGCCAGCAGCTTAGCGACTAGAGGGAGAAAACACAATGAGCAGTACTTC.

For the CDR3, the DNA is TGTGCCAGCAGCTTAGGGACTAGCGTAAGGAGACTGGACTACGAGCAGTACTTC. Residues: CASSLGTSVRRLDYEQYF. This chain links TRBV11-2 with TRBJ2-7; 9 nucleotides align to TRBD2. The CDR3 is 18 residues long. Germline V gives CDR1 SGHAT, CDR2 FQNNGV. The ends lost 1 base at V and 3 bases at J; junction bases unmatched: 13.

V is TRBV18 and J is TRBJ2-5; D possibly uses TRBD1 or TRBD2 (5 bases each). The germline V gene encodes CDR1 KGHSH and CDR2 LQKENI. V lost 4 bases and J lost 3, with 15 bases in between. The CDR3 has 15 residues. CDR3 in amino acids: CASSRDPGREETQYF. The CDR3 nucleotides are TGTGCCAGCTCACGGGATCCGGGACGGGAAGAGACCCAGTACTTC.

Note on this clonotype: One base away lies a much larger clone, so this may be a sequencing read error. The gene calls are TRBV3-1 and TRBJ2-7; the match to TRBD2 covers 8 bases. V trimming: 7 bases; J trimming: 8 bases; junction bases outside the gene matches: 10. Per the germline V gene, CDR1 is LGHDT and CDR2 is YNNKEL (reference sequence). This CDR3 region has 13 residues. The DNA of the CDR3 is TGTGCCAGCACGGGGAGCGGGGGACAAAAGCAGTACTTC. Its protein product is CASTGSGGQKQYF.

This clonotype was recorded a few times. J is TRBJ2-5 and V is TRBV27, with D tentatively TRBD1 or TRBD2 (7 bases each). V lost 2 bases and J 1 base, leaving 11 bases between the germline ends. Germline CDR1 and CDR2: MNHEY and SMNVEV (reference sequence). The CDR3 has 15 residues. The CDR3 is CASSLGRGRQETQYF. CDR3 in DNA: TGTGCCAGCAGTTTAGGGAGGGGGCGCCAAGAGACCCAGTACTTC.

CDR3 DNA sequence: TGCGCCAGCAGCTGGGGGACTAGCGGGGACCACAATGAGCAGTTCTTC. This encodes CASSWGTSGDHNEQFF. This rearrangement joins TRBV5-1 to TRBJ2-1; TRBD2 matches at 13 bases. Germline CDR1 SGHRS, CDR2 YFSETQ. Trimming took 3 bases from V and 5 from J; bases not matched to a gene: 5. This CDR3 is 16 amino acids long.

The V call is TRBV6-1, the J call TRBJ2-5, with a weak D call TRBD1 (5 bases). Trimming cost V 4 bases and J 6 bases, with 15 bases left between them. This CDR3 is 14 amino acids long. CDR1 is MNHNS, CDR2 SASEGT, per germline. DNA for the CDR3: TGTGCCAGCAGTGGCGGTCCAGGGAACAAGACCCAGTACTTC. Translation: CASSGGPGNKTQYF.

This clonotype was counted a few times. The V and J genes are TRBV5-1 and TRBJ2-5, with a tentative D call TRBD2 (6 bases). With 1 base removed from V and 3 bases from J, the gap between germline ends came to 7 bases. Germline CDR1 reads SGHRS; CDR2 reads YFSETQ. The CDR3 loop spans 13 amino acids. The CDR3 spells CASSLWREETQYF. The DNA of the CDR3 is TGCGCCAGCAGCTTGTGGAGGGAAGAGACCCAGTACTTC.

The chain employs TRBV27 and TRBJ1-2; the D gene is possibly TRBD1 (6 bases). V lost 4 bases and J lost 7, with 13 bases in between. This CDR3 comprises 13 residues. Looked up from germline, CDR1 is MNHEY and CDR2 is SMNVEV (reference sequence). In DNA form, the CDR3 reads TGTGCCAGCAGTTGCTCTGGGGGCTCTGGCTACACCTTC. This sequence encodes CASSCSGGSGYTF.

There are many counts of this clonotype. CDR3 DNA sequence: TGTGCCAGCAGTCCGACAGGTACGGTCTCTGGGGCCAACGTCCTGACTTTC. It encodes CASSPTGTVSGANVLTF. The V and J genes are TRBV27 and TRBJ2-6; weak D call: TRBD1 (6 bases). CDR3 length: 17 amino acids. Germline CDR1 reads MNHEY; CDR2 reads SMNVEV (reference sequence). Trimming took 5 bases from V and 0 from J, leaving 14 bases between them.

This clonotype was detected only a few times. This chain links TRBV4-2 with TRBJ2-3; TRBD2 is a possible D gene (6 bases). The CDR3 extends over 16 amino acids. Germline CDR1 LGHNA, CDR2 YNFKEQ. V lost 0 bases, J lost 2 bases, and 12 bases lay in between. CDR3 bases: TGTGCCAGCAGCCAAGAGGGGACTGCCCACACAGATACGCAGTATTTT. Residues: CASSQEGTAHTDTQYF.

The gene calls are TRBV12-3 or TRBV12-4 and TRBJ1-5; the match to TRBD1 covers 7 bases. Unmatched junction bases numbered 7, after V lost 6 bases and J lost 2 bases. The CDR3 spans 15 residues. The CDR3 region has the DNA TGTGCCAGCAGCCCCGACAGGGAGGGCAATCAGCCCCAGCATTTT. Protein product: CASSPDREGNQPQHF.

This clonotype was seen once. The gene calls are TRBV11-2 and TRBJ2-7; D remains ambiguous. V lost 1 base and J 0 bases, leaving 13 bases between the germline ends. The CDR3 extends over 16 amino acids. Germline-derived CDR1 and CDR2 are SGHAT and FQNNGV. CDR3 sequence: CASSLVVSGPSYEQYF. As DNA, the CDR3 is TGTGCCAGCAGCTTAGTGGTCTCTGGGCCCTCCTACGAGCAGTACTTC.

The rearrangement links TRBV27 to TRBJ2-3; D may be TRBD2 (6 bases). This CDR3 has 15 residues. From germline, CDR1 is MNHEY and CDR2 SMNVEV (reference sequence). Trimming removed 0 bases from V and 0 bases from J, with 7 bases in between. CDR3 nucleotides: TGTGCCAGCAGTTTATCGAGCGGGAGCACAGATACGCAGTATTTT. Its translation: CASSLSSGSTDTQYF.

The chain has TRBV11-2 and TRBJ2-5, with TRBD2 as a possible D gene (7 bases). The V gene lost 5 bases and the J gene lost 7 bases, with 20 bases spanning the gap. This CDR3 spans 15 amino acids. Germline CDR1 and CDR2: SGHAT and FQNNGV. The CDR3 DNA sequence: TGTGCCAGCAGCCGGAGTGGGGGGGGCCCAGTGACCCAGTACTTC. This translates into CASSRSGGGPVTQYF.

The chain is built from TRBV7-2 and TRBJ2-1, with 10 bases matching TRBD2. Per germline, CDR1 SGHTA and CDR2 FQGNSA. The CDR3 contains 15 residues. With 2 bases clipped from V and 6 bases from J, the junction kept 4 bases outside the gene matches. In DNA, the CDR3 is TGTGCCAGCAGCTTAAGGGCTAGCGGGGGCAATGAGCAGTTCTTC. Translated: CASSLRASGGNEQFF.

This clonotype was picked up many times. The chain employs TRBV20-1 and TRBJ2-7, with 7 bases identical to TRBD2. In germline, CDR1 is DFQATT, CDR2 SNEGSKA (reference sequence). CDR3 length: 14 residues. V lost 2 bases, J lost 0 bases, and 4 bases stayed unmatched. CDR3 DNA sequence: TGCAGTGCTAGATCGCGGGGGAGCTCCTACGAGCAGTACTTC. Protein sequence: CSARSRGSSYEQYF.

The chain combines TRBV20-1 with TRBJ2-5; D call uncertain. CDR1 and CDR2 from the germline V gene are DFQATT and SNEGSKA (reference sequence). The CDR3 totals 12 residues. Trimming took 1 base from V and 4 from J, leaving 7 bases between them. The DNA of the CDR3 is TGCAGTGCTAGAGTTAGGGCAGAGACCCAGTACTTC. Protein product: CSARVRAETQYF.

As regards this clonotype: The junction departs from the called germline gene at one end, perhaps through a read error. The rearrangement links TRBV7-2 to TRBJ2-3; perhaps TRBD2 as D (6 bases). Germline CDR1 and CDR2: SGHTA and FQGNSA. The CDR3 sequence is 16 residues long. The chain's CDR3 is CASSFPRDFMADTRYF. CDR3 DNA: TGTGCCAGCAGCTTCCCCCGGGACTTTATGGCGGATACGCGGTATTTT.

The rearrangement joins TRBV13 to TRBJ2-5, with no clear D. Germline loops: CDR1 PRHDT, CDR2 FYEKMQ (reference sequence). V lost 5 bases and J lost 4, with 11 bases in between. There are 13 residues in the CDR3. The CDR3 loop reads CASSRRVVETQYF. In DNA, the CDR3 is TGTGCCAGCAGCAGACGGGTAGTAGAGACCCAGTACTTC.

This clonotype appeared a few times. This rearrangement joins TRBV3-1 to TRBJ1-6, with 9 bases matching TRBD1. The V gene's germline CDR1 is LGHDT and CDR2 YNNKEL (reference sequence). This CDR3 region has 16 residues. V gave up 1 base and J gave up 10 bases; unmatched junction bases: 8. The CDR3 reads CASSQVAGTGSSPLHF. The CDR3 region has the DNA TGTGCCAGCAGCCAAGTGGCGGGGACAGGGTCATCACCCCTCCACTTT.

This clonotype turned up a few times. The V and J genes are TRBV20-1 and TRBJ1-2; 12 bases map to TRBD1. CDR3 length equals 14 residues. Per germline, CDR1 DFQATT and CDR2 SNEGSKA (reference sequence). V trimming: 5 bases; J trimming: 4 bases; junction bases outside the gene matches: 5. CDR3 region: CSALGQGAGYGYTF. DNA of the CDR3: TGCAGTGCTCTGGGACAGGGGGCTGGCTATGGCTACACCTTC.

V usage is TRBV7-2 and J usage is TRBJ2-7; D is unresolved. The length of the CDR3 is 15 residues. The germline V gene has CDR1 SGHTA and CDR2 FQGNSA. Trimming took off 5 bases at V and 3 bases at J, with 17 bases between the two ends. CDR3 sequence reads: CASSPREGGYYEQYF. The CDR3 nucleotides are TGTGCCAGCAGCCCCCGTGAAGGCGGCTACTACGAGCAGTACTTC.

The chain recombines TRBV7-2 with TRBJ2-5; the D gene is possibly TRBD2 (5 bases). Per the germline V gene, CDR1 is SGHTA and CDR2 is FQGNSA. Trimming pared 5 bases from V and 3 bases from J, leaving 13 bases between. CDR3 size: 14 residues. The CDR3 region has the DNA TGTGCCAGCAGCCGAGGACTGTCAAAAGAGACCCAGTACTTC. The encoded protein is CASSRGLSKETQYF.

As regards this clonotype: A single base separates this from a much larger clone, so it may be a read error. V gene TRBV28 combines with J gene TRBJ2-1, with a possible D match to TRBD1 (6 bases). Per the germline V gene, CDR1 is MDHEN and CDR2 is SYDVKM. V was clipped by 6 bases and J by 3 bases, with 15 bases between them. CDR3 length equals 15 residues. This CDR3 is CASSRGQHLYNEQFF. The CDR3 DNA sequence: TGTGCCAGCAGCCGAGGACAGCATCTCTACAATGAGCAGTTCTTC.

This sequence joins TRBV6-5 and TRBJ2-2, with TRBD1 matching over 10 bases. The CDR3 totals 14 residues. Germline CDR1 reads MNHEY; CDR2 reads SVGAGI. The junction had 4 bases not matched to a gene; V was cut back by 6 bases and J by 6 bases. In DNA form, the CDR3 reads TGTGCCAGCAGCAGGACAGGGGGGGCCGGGGAGCTGTTTTTT. Its translation is CASSRTGGAGELFF.

The J gene is TRBJ2-7, the V gene TRBV5-1; 10 nucleotides line up with TRBD1. CDR1 SGHRS and CDR2 YFSETQ come from the germline V gene. This CDR3 contains 15 residues. The ends lost 6 bases at V and 2 bases at J; junction bases unmatched: 8. Here the CDR3 DNA reads TGCGCCAGCACCGTCGGACAGGGGGGCACCTACGAGCAGTACTTC. It encodes CASTVGQGGTYEQYF. The full variable domain, rest sourced from reference TRBV5-1 and TRBJ2-7, is KAGVTQTPRYLIKTRGQQVTLSCSPISGHRSVSWYQQTPGQGLQFLFEYFSETQRNKGNFPGRFSGRQFSNSRSEMNVSTLELGDSALYLCASTVGQGGTYEQYFGPGTRLTVT.

The V gene is TRBV12-3 or TRBV12-4, the J gene TRBJ2-7, with 8 bases fitting TRBD1. CDR3 length: 15 residues. V gave up 6 bases and J gave up 1 base; unmatched junction bases: 8. The CDR3 DNA reads TGTGCCAGCAGCTACCAGGGGGCTGTATCCTACGAGCAGTACTTC. Protein sequence: CASSYQGAVSYEQYF.

V gene TRBV6-1 combines with J gene TRBJ2-1, with 13 bases that match TRBD2. Germline assignment: CDR1 MNHNS and CDR2 SASEGT. The trim removed 5 bases at V and 5 bases at J, leaving 3 bases unmatched. The CDR3 extends over 15 amino acids. CDR3 in DNA: TGTGCCAGCAGTCCGGGGACTAGCGGGGACAATGAGCAGTTCTTC. Translated, it gives CASSPGTSGDNEQFF.